This T cell receptor (beta chain) was captured in a study of T cells in Graves' hyperthyroidism and ophthalmopathy. About this clonotype itself: Its antigen is currently unknown.

The CDR3 extends over 16 amino acids. Germline V gene sequence: CDR1 LGHNA, CDR2 YSLEER. The V end lost 5 bases, the J end lost 0 bases, and 16 bases lay between the germline ends. Amplification targeted TCR beta CDR3 regions from RNA transcripts. The TCR CDR3 first-round RT-PCR relied on the HTBI primer set. TCRdb used MiXCR to reprocess the multiplex PCR reads, holding one entry per CDR3 protein. This repertoire shows over 700,000 distinct CDR3 sequences, roughly a third found once; its top ten account for around 32%. Findings of the study overall: Most expanded thyroid clonotypes above 0.001 also appeared in blood.

The diagnostic basis comprised clinical symptoms, serum thyroxine and TRAb, thyroid ultrasound and orbital computed tomography. The sample consisted of blood. This TCR was recovered from a woman between 40 and 55 years old with Graves' hyperthyroidism. J is TRBJ1-1 and V is TRBV4-3, with D possibly matching TRBD1 (5 bases). CDR3 sequence (DNA): TGCGCCAGCAGCTTGTCCCCAGGGACCATGAACACTGAAGCTTTCTTT. Its translation is CASSLSPGTMNTEAFF.